This T cell receptor (beta chain) derives from a study of long-term antiretroviral therapy in people with HIV. Study-wide results and caveats: Sampling of blood ran from the mid-2000s to the late 2010s, and older ART regimens were possibly in use.

The authors ran the immunoSEQ assay, v3.0, at survey level. The protocol was immunoSEQ multiplex PCR, while the TCRdb copy is restricted to in-frame clones and leaves out a portion. Of roughly 12,000 clones in the sample, 60% to 85% were seen once. From each donor, at least one pre-ART PBMC sample and at least two post-ART PBMC samples were obtained. Treatment locations for all participants with HIV were in the United States. As for this clone: What it binds is not known.

Germline values: CDR1 SGHKS, CDR2 YYEKEE (reference sequence). The CDR3 sequence is 14 residues long. Between the trimmed V and J ends, which lost 3 bases and 6 bases, there was a span of 14 bases. This chain joins TRBV5-5 and TRBJ2-3; TRBD1 or TRBD2 may be the D gene (5 bases each). The TCR originated in a middle-aged woman with HIV. The source material was unsorted PBMCs, sampled 0.8 years before starting antiretroviral therapy. The CDR3 here is CASSSFDEGDTQYF. DNA of the CDR3: TGTGCCAGCAGCTCCTTCGACGAGGGGGATACGCAGTATTTT.